The present T cell receptor (beta chain) was sequenced within a study of technical replicates of blood from a few donors. Using immunoSEQ multiplex PCR, the repertoire was profiled, and TCRdb retains in-frame clones only, with some absent. The sample lists tens of thousands of clones; around 97% were seen once. Germline assignment: CDR1 LGHNA and CDR2 YSLEER. The length of the CDR3 is 12 residues. V was clipped by 1 base and J by 5 bases, with 5 bases between them. The chain recombines TRBV4-3 with TRBJ1-1; D is undetermined. The sequence derives from a human donor in good health. Sequences were obtained from T cells isolated from PBMCs. The CDR3 sequence: CASSQGETEAFF. CDR3 nucleotide sequence: TGCGCCAGCAGCCAAGGGGAGACTGAAGCTTTCTTT.